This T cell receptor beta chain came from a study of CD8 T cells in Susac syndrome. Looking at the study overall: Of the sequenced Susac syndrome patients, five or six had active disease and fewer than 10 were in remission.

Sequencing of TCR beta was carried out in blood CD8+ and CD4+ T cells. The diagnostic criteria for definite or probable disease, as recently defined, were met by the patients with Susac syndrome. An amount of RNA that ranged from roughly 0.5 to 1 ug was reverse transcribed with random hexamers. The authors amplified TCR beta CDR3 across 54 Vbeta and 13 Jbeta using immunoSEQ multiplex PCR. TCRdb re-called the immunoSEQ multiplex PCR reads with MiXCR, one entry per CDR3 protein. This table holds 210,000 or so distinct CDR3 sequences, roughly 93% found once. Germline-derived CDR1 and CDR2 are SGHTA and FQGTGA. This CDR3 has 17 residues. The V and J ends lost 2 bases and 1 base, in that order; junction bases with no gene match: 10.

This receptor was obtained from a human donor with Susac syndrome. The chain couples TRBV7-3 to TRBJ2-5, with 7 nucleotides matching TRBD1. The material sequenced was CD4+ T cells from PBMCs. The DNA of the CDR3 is TGTGCCAGCAGCTTAGGCGCTCCCGGGACAGCCCAAGAGACCCAGTACTTC. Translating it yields CASSLGAPGTAQETQYF.